This TCR beta chain appears in the sequencing data of a study of T cells expressing NK-cell markers. TCRdb re-called the 5' RACE reads and catalogs CDR3 proteins one per entry, DNA excluded. Its table lists about 140,000 distinct CDR3 sequences. Germline V CDR1 and CDR2: SQVTM, ANQGSEA. There are 14 residues in the CDR3. Sequenced material: blood T cells: a sorted CD56 or NKG2C T cell subset, CD4+ or CD8+ T cells, or bulk PBMC T cells (not recorded which). The receptor's source is a young man in good health. The V and J genes are TRBV29-1 and TRBJ2-3; TCRdb gives TRBD1 as the D gene, but with no DNA this cannot be confirmed. CDR3 protein: CSVPGAGTTDTQYF.